This T cell receptor (beta chain) stems from a study of blood T cell repertoires in COVID-19. Study-wide background: T cells, B-cell-depleted T cells, or PBMCs provided the cDNA or gDNA that served as material.

The V end was cut by 1 base, the J end by 0 bases, with 8 bases between. The V gene's germline CDR1 is SGHTA and CDR2 FQGTGA. The CDR3 is made up of 15 amino acids. Assay: immunoSEQ multiplex PCR; the TCRdb copy retains only in-frame clones and omits some. This table has about 270,000 clones, around 92% appearing once. Sequenced input: PBMCs or T cells enriched from blood (not recorded which). This sequence joins TRBV7-3 and TRBJ2-3; maybe TRBD2 (6 bases). The TCR was taken from a woman between 55 and 75 years old who had recovered from COVID-19. CDR3 nucleotides: TGTGCCAGCAGCTTAATTGCGGGAAGCACAGATACGCAGTATTTT. It is translated as CASSLIAGSTDTQYF.